This T cell receptor (beta chain) was documented in a study of blood T cell repertoires in COVID-19 (dated by TCRdb to 2018 to 2020). About the full investigation: The collaborator samples originated in the United States, Italy and Spain and spanned the acute and convalescent phases of COVID-19. The material from the prospective study consisted of cDNA or gDNA derived from T cells, B-cell-depleted T cells, or PBMCs. Deeply sampled blood TCRbeta repertoires from subjects exposed to, actively infected with, or recovered from COVID-19 were included in the dataset. The repertoires were released in a freely available public database meant as a resource for research on the immune response to SARS-CoV-2. The samples were drawn from the first 160 participants of the ongoing ImmuneRACE study and from 1,254 subjects provided by 6 global collaborators. The sample metadata nearly always contained a de-identified subject ID, COVID-19 status, age in years and sex. Where available, HLA class I and class II types were taken from metadata supplied by the sample provider and were not determined by assay-based typing.

TCRbeta CDR3 regions were amplified from genomic DNA using the immunoSEQ Assay, a bias-controlled multiplex PCR. Per the source publication's procedure: Nucleated cell counts per sample were estimated from amplification of reference gene primers within the assay. Sequence reads were collapsed and filtered to measure the absolute abundance of every unique TCRbeta CDR3 rearrangement. For each sample, productive Simpson clonality was calculated as the square root of Simpson's diversity index across productive rearrangements. In TCRdb, the immuneACCESS table is reduced to in-frame sequences with V and J assigned. These tables do not hold every clone; where another copy was compared, an unresolved V gene accounts for under half, and the others remain unexplained. V and J calls and clone size are those listed in that table; D and trimming were worked out from the DNA. This sample holds around 190,000 clones; under 90% were observed only once. The ten most abundant clones make up roughly 7.1% of the sample.

Each collaborating institution followed its own protocols to collect whole blood in K2EDTA tubes. Collaborator samples were shipped for TCRbeta analysis as frozen whole blood, isolated PBMCs, or DNA extracted from either sample type. Concerning this clone itself: Its antigen is unknown. No clone much larger than this one lies a single base away; base qualities are absent.

Points the paper makes about the study in general: The quantity of clinical and demographic metadata differed by source and by participant and was supplied without curation.

The cysteine opens and the phenylalanine closes a CDR3 of 13 amino acids. Of all the DNA, just the CDR3 is kept, 39 bases in frame from base 1. Deletion took 3 bases off V and 5 bases off J, with a span of 10 bases between the germline ends. According to the germline V gene, CDR1 reads MNHNS and CDR2 reads SASEGT. This clonotype originated in a human donor in a cohort sampled during active COVID-19. The chain links TRBV6-1 with TRBJ1-1; TRBD1 is possibly the D segment (5 matching bases). The sequencing sample was made of peripheral blood. The bases read TGTGCCAGCAGTGATAATAGGGGTACTGAAGCTTTCTTT. Its translation reads: CASSDNRGTEAFF.